The present T cell receptor (beta chain) was sequenced within a study of blood T cells in healthy people across ages. A J-beta primer mix and a sample-barcoded 5' primer were used in a second PCR of roughly 6 to 12 cycles. Each CDR3 protein gets one entry after TCRdb re-called the 5' RACE reads with MiXCR. Of roughly 1,000,000 distinct CDR3 sequences in the sample, roughly a quarter were seen once. The CDR3 spans 17 residues. Trimming took off 3 bases at V and 5 bases at J, with 23 bases between the two ends. CDR1 is SGHNT, CDR2 YYREEE, per germline (reference sequence). These data are also associated with another study on T cells of mothers and their children. As reported in that work: Nine systemically healthy Caucasian donors: three mothers, six children.

Specimen: blood. The genes are TRBV5-4 and TRBJ1-2; perhaps TRBD1 as D (5 bases). The clonotype was recovered from a girl between 2 and 10 years old in good health. CDR3 region: CASSSPGTSGLLYGYTF. In DNA form, the CDR3 reads TGTGCCAGCAGCTCGCCCGGGACTTCCGGCCTACTATATGGCTACACCTTC.